This paragraph reports one TCR beta chain. No cognate antigen has been identified for it. Per-base qualities were not stored, and no clone one base away is much larger. This record belongs to a study of blood T cell repertoires in COVID-19 (dated by TCRdb to between 2020 and 2021). A note on the overall study: Samples from collaborators originated in the United States, Italy and Spain and spanned both the acute and convalescent phases of COVID-19. Nearly every sample came with metadata listing a de-identified subject ID, COVID-19 status, age in years and sex. The material from the prospective study consisted of cDNA or gDNA derived from T cells, B-cell-depleted T cells, or PBMCs. The repertoires were released in a freely available public database intended as a resource for research on the immune response to SARS-CoV-2. Subjects who had been exposed to COVID-19, were actively infected with it, or had recovered from it provided the deeply sampled blood TCRbeta repertoires that made up the dataset. The samples were drawn from the first 160 participants of the ongoing ImmuneRACE study and from 1,254 subjects provided by 6 global collaborators. Where HLA class I and class II types were available, the types were taken from metadata supplied by the sample provider, not from assay-based typing.

Another Seattle source contributed samples from volunteer blood donors who had recovered from COVID-19. Collaborating institutions collected whole blood in K2EDTA tubes following their own protocols. For TCRbeta analysis, collaborators shipped samples in one of three forms: frozen whole blood, isolated PBMCs, or DNA extracted from either of those sample types. General study outcomes and caveats: The amount of clinical and demographic metadata varied by source and participant and was provided uncurated.

TCRbeta CDR3 regions were amplified from genomic DNA using the immunoSEQ Assay, a bias-controlled multiplex PCR. The authors' analysis ran thus. The number of nucleated cells in each sample was estimated from the amplification of reference gene primers within the assay. To quantify the absolute abundance of each unique TCRbeta CDR3 rearrangement, sequence reads were collapsed and filtered. For each sample, productive Simpson clonality was calculated as the square root of Simpson's diversity index over productive rearrangements. In TCRdb, the immuneACCESS table is reduced to in-frame sequences with V and J assigned. These tables do not hold every clone; where another copy was compared, an unresolved V gene accounts for under half, and the others remain unexplained. D and trimming come from the DNA, and the V and J calls and clone size come from that table. Present in this sample are around 280,000 clones, about 86% of which were seen just once. Jointly, the top ten make up 2% to 2.5% of the sample.

The sample consisted of peripheral blood. This clonotype was obtained from a woman in her 30s who had recovered from COVID-19.

CDR3 region: CATSDLGSGITGELFF. The nucleotides are TGTGCCACCAGTGATTTGGGGAGCGGGATCACCGGGGAGCTGTTTTTT. This chain is built from TRBV24-1 and TRBJ2-2, with TRBD2 matching 7 junction bases. The CDR3 has 16 amino acids, counting the end cysteine and phenylalanine. The read is trimmed to its CDR3 DNA, 48 bases read in frame from base 1. Sequences KGHDR (CDR1) and SFDVKD (CDR2) are obtained from the germline V gene. From V the trimming removes 0 bases and from J it removes 4 bases, while the gene matches leave 4 bases of the junction unaccounted for.